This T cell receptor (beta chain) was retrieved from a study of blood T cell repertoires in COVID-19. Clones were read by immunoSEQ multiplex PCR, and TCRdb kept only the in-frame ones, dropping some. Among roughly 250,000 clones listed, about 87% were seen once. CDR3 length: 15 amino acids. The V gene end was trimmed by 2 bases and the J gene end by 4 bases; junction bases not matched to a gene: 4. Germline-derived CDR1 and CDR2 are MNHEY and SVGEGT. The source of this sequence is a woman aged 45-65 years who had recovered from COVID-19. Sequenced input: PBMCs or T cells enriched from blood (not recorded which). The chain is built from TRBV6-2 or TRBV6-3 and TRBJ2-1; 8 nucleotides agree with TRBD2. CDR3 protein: CASSYTSGVYNEQFF. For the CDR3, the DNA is TGTGCCAGCAGTTACACTAGCGGAGTGTACAATGAGCAGTTCTTC.